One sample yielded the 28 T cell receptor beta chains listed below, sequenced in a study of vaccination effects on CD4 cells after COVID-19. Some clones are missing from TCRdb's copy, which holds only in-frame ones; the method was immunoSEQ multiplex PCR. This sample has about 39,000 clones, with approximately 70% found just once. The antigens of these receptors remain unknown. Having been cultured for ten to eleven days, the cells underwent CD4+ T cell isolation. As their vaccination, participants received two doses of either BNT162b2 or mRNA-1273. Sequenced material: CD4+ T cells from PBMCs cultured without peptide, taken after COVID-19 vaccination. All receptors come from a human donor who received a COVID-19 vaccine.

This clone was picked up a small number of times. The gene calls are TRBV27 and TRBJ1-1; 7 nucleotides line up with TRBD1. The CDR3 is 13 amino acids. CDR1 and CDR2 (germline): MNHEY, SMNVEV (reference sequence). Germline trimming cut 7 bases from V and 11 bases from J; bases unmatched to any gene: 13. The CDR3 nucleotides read TGTGCCAGCATATCGAACAGGGGTCTGGGGGCTTTCTTT. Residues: CASISNRGLGAFF.

CDR3 DNA: TGTGCCAGTAGGAGAACAAGCACAGATACGCAGTATTTT. Protein: CASRRTSTDTQYF. The chain has TRBV19 and TRBJ2-3, with D unresolved. Germline V CDR1 and CDR2: LNHDA, SQIVND (reference sequence). The germline V and J ends were trimmed by 6 bases and 0 bases, with 7 bases remaining between them. The CDR3 is 13 amino acids. The entire variable domain, with the rest obtained from reference TRBV19 and TRBJ2-3, is as follows: DGGITQSPKYLFRKEGQNVTLSCEQNLNHDAMYWYRQDPGQGLRLIYYSQIVNDFQKGDIAEGYSVSREKKESFPLTVTSAQKNPTAFYLCASRRTSTDTQYFGPGTRLTVL.

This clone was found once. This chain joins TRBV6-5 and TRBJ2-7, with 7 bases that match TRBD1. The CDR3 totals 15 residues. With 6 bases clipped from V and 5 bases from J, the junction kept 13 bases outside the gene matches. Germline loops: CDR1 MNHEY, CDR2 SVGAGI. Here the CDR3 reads CASRYGTATPDEQYF. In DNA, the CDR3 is TGTGCCAGCAGATACGGGACAGCCACCCCCGACGAGCAGTACTTC.

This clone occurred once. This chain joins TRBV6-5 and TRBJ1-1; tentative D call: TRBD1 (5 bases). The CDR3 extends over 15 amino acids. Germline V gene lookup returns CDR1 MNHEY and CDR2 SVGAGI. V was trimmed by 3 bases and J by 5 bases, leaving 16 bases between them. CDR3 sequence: CASSYFRSGGTEAFF. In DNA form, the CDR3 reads TGTGCCAGCAGTTATTTCAGGTCCGGGGGGACTGAAGCTTTCTTT.

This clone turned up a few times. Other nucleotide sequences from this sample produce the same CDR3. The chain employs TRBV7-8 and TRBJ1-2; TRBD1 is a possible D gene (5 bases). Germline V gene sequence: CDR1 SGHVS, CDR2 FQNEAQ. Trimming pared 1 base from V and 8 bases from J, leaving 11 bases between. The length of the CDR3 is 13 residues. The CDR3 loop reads CASSLVRGEGYTF. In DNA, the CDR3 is TGTGCCAGCAGCTTAGTGAGGGGTGAAGGCTACACCTTC.

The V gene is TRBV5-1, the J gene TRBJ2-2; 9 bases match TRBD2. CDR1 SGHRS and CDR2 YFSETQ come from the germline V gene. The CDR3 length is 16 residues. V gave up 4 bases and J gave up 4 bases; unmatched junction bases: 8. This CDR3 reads CASSDLAGASTGELFF. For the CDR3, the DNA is TGCGCCAGCAGCGATTTAGCGGGAGCATCCACCGGGGAGCTGTTTTTT.

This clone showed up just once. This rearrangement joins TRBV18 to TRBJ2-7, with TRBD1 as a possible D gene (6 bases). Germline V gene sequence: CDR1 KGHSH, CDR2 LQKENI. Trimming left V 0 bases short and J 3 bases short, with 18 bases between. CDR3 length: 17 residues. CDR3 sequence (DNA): TGTGCCAGCTCACCACCAATACAGGGAAGATTGGTCTACGAGCAGTACTTC. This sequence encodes CASSPPIQGRLVYEQYF. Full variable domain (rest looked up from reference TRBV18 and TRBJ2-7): NAGVMQNPRHLVRRRGQEARLRCSPMKGHSHVYWYRQLPEEGLKFMVYLQKENIIDESGMPKERFSAEFPKEGPSILRIQQVVRGDSAAYFCASSPPIQGRLVYEQYFGPGTRLTVT.

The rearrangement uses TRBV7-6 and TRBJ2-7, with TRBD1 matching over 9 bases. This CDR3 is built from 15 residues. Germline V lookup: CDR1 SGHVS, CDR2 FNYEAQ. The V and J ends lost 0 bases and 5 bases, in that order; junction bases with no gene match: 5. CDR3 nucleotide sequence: TGTGCCAGCAGCTTAGCGCTAGGACAGGGGCACGAGCAGTACTTC. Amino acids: CASSLALGQGHEQYF.

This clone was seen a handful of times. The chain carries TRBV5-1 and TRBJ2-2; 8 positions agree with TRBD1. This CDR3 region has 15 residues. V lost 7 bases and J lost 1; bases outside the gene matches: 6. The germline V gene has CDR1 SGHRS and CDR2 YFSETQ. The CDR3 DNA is TGCGCCAGCTCTCCCGGGACAGGGAACACCGGGGAGCTGTTTTTT. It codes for CASSPGTGNTGELFF.

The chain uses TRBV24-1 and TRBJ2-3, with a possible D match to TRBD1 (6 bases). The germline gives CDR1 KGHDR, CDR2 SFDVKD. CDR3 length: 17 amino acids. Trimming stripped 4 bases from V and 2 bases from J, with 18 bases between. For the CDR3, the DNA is TGTGCCACCAGTGACTCGGGACGGACAGATTACACAGATACGCAGTATTTT. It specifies CATSDSGRTDYTDTQYF.

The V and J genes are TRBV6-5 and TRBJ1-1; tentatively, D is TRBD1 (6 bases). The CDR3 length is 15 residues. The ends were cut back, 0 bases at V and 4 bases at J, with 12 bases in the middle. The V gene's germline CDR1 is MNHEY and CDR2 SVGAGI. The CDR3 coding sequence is TGTGCCAGCAGTTACTCGTCGAGGGGGGCCACTGAAGCTTTCTTT. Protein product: CASSYSSRGATEAFF.

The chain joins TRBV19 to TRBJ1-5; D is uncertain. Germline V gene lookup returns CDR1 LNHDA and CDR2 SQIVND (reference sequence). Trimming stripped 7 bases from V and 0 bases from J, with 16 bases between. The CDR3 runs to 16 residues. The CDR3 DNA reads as TGTGCCAGTACCCCGAAAACCGGGTATAGCAATCAGCCCCAGCATTTT. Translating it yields CASTPKTGYSNQPQHF.

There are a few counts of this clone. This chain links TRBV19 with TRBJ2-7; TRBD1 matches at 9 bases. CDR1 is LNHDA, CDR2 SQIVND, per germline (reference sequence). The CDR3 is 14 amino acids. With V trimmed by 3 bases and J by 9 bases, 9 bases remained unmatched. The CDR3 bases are TGTGCCAGTAGTATTACCGGGACAGGGATCGGGCAGTACTTC. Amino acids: CASSITGTGIGQYF.

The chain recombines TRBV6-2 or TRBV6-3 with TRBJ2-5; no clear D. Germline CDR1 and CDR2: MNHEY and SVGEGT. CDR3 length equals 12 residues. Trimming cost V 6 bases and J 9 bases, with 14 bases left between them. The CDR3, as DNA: TGTGCCAGCAGCCCCTCGGACGAGTCCCAGTACTTC. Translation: CASSPSDESQYF.

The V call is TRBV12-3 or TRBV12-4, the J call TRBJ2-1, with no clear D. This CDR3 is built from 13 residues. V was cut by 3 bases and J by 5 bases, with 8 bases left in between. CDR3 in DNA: TGTGCCAGCAGTTTCGGTCGACACAATGAGCAGTTCTTC. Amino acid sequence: CASSFGRHNEQFF.

This chain's CDR3 is CASSFQYEQYF. For the CDR3, the DNA is TGTGCCAGCAGTTTCCAATACGAGCAGTACTTC. V gene TRBV6-5 combines with J gene TRBJ2-7; D is undetermined. The germline V gene has CDR1 MNHEY and CDR2 SVGAGI. Trimming took 4 bases from V and 4 from J, leaving 5 bases between them. This CDR3 has 11 residues.

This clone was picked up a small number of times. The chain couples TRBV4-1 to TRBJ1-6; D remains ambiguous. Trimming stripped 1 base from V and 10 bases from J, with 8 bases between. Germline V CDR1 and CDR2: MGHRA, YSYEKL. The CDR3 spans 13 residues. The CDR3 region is CASSQGRGSPLHF. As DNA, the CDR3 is TGCGCCAGCAGCCAAGGACGGGGATCACCCCTCCACTTT.

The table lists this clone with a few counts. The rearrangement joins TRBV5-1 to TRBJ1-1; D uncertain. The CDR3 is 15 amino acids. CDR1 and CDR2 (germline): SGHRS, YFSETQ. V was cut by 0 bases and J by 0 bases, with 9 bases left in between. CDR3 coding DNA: TGCGCCAGCAGCTTGGAAGAGATAGTGAACACTGAAGCTTTCTTT. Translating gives CASSLEEIVNTEAFF.

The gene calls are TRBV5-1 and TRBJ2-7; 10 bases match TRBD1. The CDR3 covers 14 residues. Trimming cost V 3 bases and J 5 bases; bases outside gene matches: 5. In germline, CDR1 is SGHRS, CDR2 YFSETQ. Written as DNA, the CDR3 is TGCGCCAGCAGCTCGGGACAGGGGCTAGACGAGCAGTACTTC. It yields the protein CASSSGQGLDEQYF.

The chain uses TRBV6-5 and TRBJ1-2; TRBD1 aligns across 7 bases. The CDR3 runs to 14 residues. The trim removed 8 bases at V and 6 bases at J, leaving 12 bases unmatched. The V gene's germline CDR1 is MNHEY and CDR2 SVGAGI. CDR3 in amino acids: CASAETGWTDGYTF. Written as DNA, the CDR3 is TGTGCCAGCGCCGAGACAGGGTGGACGGATGGCTACACCTTC.

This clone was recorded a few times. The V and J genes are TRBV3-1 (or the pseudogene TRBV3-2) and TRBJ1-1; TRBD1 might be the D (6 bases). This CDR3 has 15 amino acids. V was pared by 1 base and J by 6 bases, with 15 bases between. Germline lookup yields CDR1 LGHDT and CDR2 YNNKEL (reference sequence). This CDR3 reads CASSQAYRVGAEAFF. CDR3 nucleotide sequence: TGTGCCAGCAGCCAAGCATACAGGGTGGGTGCTGAAGCTTTCTTT.

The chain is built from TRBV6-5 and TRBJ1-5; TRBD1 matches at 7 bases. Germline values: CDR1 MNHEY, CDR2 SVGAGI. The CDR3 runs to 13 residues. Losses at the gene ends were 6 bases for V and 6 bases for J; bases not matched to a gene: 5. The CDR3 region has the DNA TGTGCCAGCAGCCAGGGGGGGAGTCAGCCCCAGCATTTT. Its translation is CASSQGGSQPQHF.

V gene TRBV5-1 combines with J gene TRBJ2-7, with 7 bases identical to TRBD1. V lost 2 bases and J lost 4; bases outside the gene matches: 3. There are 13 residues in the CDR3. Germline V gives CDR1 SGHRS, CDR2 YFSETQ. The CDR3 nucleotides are TGCGCCAGCAGCTTCGGGACAGAATACGAGCAGTACTTC. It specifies CASSFGTEYEQYF.

CDR3 in amino acids: CASSSRSGLGNTIYF. DNA for the CDR3: TGTGCCAGCAGTTCCAGGTCCGGGTTAGGAAACACCATATATTTT. V and J are TRBV7-9 and TRBJ1-3, with D unresolved. V was shortened by 6 bases and J by 4 bases, with 16 bases between the two germline ends. Germline values: CDR1 SEHNR, CDR2 FQNEAQ (reference sequence). This CDR3 is 15 amino acids long.

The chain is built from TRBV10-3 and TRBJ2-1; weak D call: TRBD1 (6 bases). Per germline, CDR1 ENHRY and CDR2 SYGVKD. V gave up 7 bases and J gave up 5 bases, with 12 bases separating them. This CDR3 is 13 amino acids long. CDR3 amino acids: CAITGDTNNEQFF. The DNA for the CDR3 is TGTGCCATCACCGGGGACACCAACAATGAGCAGTTCTTC.

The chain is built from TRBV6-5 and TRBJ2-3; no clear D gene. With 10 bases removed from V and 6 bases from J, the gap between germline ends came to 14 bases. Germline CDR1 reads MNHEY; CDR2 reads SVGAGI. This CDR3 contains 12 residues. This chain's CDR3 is CATAVGTDTQYF. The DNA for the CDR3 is TGTGCCACAGCAGTGGGAACGGATACGCAGTATTTT.

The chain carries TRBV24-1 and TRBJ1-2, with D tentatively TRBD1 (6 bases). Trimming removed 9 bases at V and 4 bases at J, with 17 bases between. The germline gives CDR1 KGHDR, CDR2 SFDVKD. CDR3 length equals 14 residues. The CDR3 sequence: CATSTGQGIYGYTF. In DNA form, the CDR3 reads TGTGCCACCTCCACGGGGCAGGGGATCTATGGCTACACCTTC.

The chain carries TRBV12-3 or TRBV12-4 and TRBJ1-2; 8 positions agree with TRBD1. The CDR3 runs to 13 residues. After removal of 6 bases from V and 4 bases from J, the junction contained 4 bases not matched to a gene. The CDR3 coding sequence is TGTGCCAGCAGGGGGACAGGCGTCTATGGCTACACCTTC. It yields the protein CASRGTGVYGYTF.